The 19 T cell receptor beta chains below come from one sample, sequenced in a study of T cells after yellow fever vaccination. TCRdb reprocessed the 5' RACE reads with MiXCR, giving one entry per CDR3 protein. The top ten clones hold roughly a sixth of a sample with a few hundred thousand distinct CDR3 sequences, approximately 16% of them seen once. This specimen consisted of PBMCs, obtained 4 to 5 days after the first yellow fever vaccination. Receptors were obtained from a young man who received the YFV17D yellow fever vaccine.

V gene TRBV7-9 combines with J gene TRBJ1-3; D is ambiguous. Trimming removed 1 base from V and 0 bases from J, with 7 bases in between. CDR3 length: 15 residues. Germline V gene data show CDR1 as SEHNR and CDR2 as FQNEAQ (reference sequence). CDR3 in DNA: TGTGCCAGCAGCTTAGGACTGAGCTCTGGAAACACCATATATTTT. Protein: CASSLGLSSGNTIYF.

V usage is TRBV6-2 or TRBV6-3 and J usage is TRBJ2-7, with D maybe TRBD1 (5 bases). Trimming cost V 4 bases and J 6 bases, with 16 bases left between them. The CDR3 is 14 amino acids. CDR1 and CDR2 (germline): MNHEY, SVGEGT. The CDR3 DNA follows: TGTGCCAGCAGTTCGGACAATTTGGGTCTCGAGCAGTACTTC. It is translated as CASSSDNLGLEQYF.

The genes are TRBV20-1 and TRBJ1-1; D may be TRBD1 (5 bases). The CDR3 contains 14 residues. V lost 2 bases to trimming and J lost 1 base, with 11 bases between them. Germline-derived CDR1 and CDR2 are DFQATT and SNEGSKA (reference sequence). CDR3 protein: CSARQTGPNTEAFF. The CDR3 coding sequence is TGCAGTGCTAGACAAACGGGACCGAACACTGAAGCTTTCTTT.

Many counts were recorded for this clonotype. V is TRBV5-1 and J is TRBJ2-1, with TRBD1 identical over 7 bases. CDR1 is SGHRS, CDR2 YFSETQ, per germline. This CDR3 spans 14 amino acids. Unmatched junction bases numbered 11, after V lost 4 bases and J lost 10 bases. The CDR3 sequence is CASSQGQNLGEQFF. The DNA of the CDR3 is TGCGCCAGCAGCCAGGGACAGAACCTGGGGGAGCAGTTCTTC.

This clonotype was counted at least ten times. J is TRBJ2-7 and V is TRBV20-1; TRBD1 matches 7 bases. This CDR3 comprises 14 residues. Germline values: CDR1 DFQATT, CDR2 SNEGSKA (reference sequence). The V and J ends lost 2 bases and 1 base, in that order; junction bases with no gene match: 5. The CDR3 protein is CSARLQGESYEQYF. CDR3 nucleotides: TGCAGTGCTAGACTCCAGGGGGAATCCTACGAGCAGTACTTC.

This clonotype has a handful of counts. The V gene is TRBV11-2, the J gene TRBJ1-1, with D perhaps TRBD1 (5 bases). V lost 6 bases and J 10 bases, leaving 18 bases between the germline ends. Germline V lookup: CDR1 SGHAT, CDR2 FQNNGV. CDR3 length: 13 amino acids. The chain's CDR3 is CASSTTAHTGAFF. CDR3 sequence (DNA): TGTGCCAGCAGTACGACAGCCCACACCGGAGCTTTCTTT. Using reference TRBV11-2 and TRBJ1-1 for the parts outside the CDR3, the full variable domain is EAGVAQSPRYKIIEKRQSVAFWCNPISGHATLYWYQQILGQGPKLLIQFQNNGVVDDSQLPKDRFSAERLKGVDSTLKIQPAKLEDSAVYLCASSTTAHTGAFFGQGTRLTVV.

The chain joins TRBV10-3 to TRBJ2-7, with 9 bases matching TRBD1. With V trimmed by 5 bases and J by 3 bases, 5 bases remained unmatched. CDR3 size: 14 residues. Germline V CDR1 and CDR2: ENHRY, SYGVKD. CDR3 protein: CAISRYRGHYEQYF. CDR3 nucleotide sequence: TGTGCCATCAGTCGTTACAGGGGGCACTACGAGCAGTACTTC.

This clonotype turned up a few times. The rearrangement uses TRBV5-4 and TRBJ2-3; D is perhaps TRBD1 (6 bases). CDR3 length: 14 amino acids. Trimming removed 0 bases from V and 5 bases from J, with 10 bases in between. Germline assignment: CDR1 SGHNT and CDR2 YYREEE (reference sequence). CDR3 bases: TGTGCCAGCAGCTTGGTCTACAGGGTAGATACGCAGTATTTT. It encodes CASSLVYRVDTQYF.

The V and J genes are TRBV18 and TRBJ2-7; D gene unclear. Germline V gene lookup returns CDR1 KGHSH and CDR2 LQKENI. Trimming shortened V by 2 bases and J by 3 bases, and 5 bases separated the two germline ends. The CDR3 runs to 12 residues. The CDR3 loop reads CASSPTGYEQYV. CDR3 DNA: TGTGCCAGCTCACCAACCGGCTACGAGCAGTACGTC.

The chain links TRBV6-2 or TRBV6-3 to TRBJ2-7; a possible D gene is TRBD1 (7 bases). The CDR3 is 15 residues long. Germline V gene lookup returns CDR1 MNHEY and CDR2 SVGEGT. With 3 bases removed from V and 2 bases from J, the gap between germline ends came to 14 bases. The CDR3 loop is CASSYAGQRPYEQYF. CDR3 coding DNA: TGTGCCAGCAGTTATGCGGGACAGCGACCCTACGAGCAGTACTTC.

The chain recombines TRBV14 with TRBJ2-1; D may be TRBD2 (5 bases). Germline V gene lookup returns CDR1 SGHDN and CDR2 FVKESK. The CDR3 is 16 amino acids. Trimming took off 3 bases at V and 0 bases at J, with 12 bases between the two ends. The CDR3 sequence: CASSQETGSSYNEQFF. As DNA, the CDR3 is TGTGCCAGCAGCCAGGAGACGGGGAGCTCCTACAATGAGCAGTTCTTC.

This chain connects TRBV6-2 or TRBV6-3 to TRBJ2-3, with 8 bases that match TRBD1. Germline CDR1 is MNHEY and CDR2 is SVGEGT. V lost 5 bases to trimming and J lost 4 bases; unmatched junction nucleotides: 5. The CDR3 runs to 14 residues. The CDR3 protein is CASSDRGEADTQYF. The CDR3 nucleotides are TGTGCCAGCAGTGACAGGGGAGAGGCAGATACGCAGTATTTT.

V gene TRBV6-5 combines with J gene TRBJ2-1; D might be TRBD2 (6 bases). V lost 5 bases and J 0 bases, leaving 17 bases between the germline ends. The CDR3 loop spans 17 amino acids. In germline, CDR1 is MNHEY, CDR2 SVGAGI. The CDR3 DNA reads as TGTGCCAGCAGTAACCAGGGACTCCTACACTCCTACAATGAGCAGTTCTTC. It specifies CASSNQGLLHSYNEQFF.

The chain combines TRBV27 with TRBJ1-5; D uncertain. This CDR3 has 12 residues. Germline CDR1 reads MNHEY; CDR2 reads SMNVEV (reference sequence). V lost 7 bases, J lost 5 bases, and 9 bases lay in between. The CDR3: CASIMSDQPQHF. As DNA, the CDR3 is TGTGCCAGCATAATGTCAGATCAGCCCCAGCATTTT.

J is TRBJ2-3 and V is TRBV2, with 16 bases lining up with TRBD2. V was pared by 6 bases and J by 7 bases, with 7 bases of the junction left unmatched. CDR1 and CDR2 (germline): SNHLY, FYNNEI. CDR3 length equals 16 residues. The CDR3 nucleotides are TGTGCCAGCAGCGAGGGACTAGCGGGGGGGCTGAATACGCAGTATTTT. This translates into CASSEGLAGGLNTQYF.

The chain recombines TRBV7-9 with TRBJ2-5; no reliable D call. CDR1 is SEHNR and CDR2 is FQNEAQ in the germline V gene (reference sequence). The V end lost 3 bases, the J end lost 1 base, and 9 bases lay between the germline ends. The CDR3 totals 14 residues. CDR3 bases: TGTGCCAGCAGCTTCTACGCTAGCCAAGAGACCCAGTACTTC. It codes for CASSFYASQETQYF.

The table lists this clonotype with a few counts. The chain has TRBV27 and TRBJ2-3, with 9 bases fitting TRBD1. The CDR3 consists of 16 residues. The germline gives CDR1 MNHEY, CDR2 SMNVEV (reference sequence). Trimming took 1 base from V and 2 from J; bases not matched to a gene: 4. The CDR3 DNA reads TGTGCCAGCAGTTTATACGGGACAGGGCCCACAGATACGCAGTATTTT. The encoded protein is CASSLYGTGPTDTQYF.

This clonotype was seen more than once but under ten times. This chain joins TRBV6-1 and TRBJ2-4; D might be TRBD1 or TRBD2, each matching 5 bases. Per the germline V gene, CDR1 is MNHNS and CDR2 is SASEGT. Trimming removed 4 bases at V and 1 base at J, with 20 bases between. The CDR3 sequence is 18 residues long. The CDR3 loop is CASSGRDHRTLAKNIQYF. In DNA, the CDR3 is TGTGCCAGCAGTGGAAGGGACCACCGGACGTTGGCCAAAAACATTCAGTACTTC.

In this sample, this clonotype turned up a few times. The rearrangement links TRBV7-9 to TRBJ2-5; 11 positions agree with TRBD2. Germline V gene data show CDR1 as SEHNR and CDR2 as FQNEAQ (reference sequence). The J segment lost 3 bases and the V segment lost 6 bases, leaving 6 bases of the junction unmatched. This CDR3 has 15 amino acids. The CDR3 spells CASRGGLAEKETQYF. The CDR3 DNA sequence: TGTGCCAGCAGGGGGGGACTAGCGGAAAAAGAGACCCAGTACTTC.